This T cell receptor (beta chain) stems from a study of T cell repertoires in cytomegalovirus infection. Study summary: An indication of both CMV infection and matching HLA type came from public TCR beta signatures.

Overall study findings and caveats: Within the response measured ex vivo, HLA-C-restricted CMV-specific TCR beta clonotypes were dominant.

Notes on this clonotype: Its antigen is undetermined.

TCRdb reprocessed the reads via MiXCR and lists one record per CDR3 protein. This sample has hundreds of thousands of distinct CDR3 sequences, with 35% found just once. Per germline, CDR1 SNHLY and CDR2 FYNNEI. The ends lost 0 bases at V and 4 bases at J; junction bases unmatched: 2. The CDR3 sequence is 14 residues long. The genes are TRBV2 and TRBJ2-5; 7 bases match TRBD1. Material: PBMCs. The TCR comes from a human donor in good health (CMV status not recorded). Some clones in this sample may be carry-over from other donors' samples. The CDR3 region has the DNA TGTGCCAGCAGTGAAGCGAGGGGGCCAGAGACCCAGTACTTC. Translated: CASSEARGPETQYF.